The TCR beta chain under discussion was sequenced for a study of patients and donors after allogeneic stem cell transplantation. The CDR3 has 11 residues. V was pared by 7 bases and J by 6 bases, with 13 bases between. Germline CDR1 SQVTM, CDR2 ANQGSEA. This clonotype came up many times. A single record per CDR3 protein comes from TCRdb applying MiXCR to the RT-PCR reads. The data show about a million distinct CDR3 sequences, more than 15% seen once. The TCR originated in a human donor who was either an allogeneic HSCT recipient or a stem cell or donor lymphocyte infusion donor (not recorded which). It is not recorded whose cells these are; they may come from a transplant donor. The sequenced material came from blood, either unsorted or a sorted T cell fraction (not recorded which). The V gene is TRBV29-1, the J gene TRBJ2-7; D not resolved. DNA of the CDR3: TGCAGCGCTGATCAATCCGGCGAGCAGTACTTC. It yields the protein CSADQSGEQYF.